A single sample gave rise to the 14 T cell receptor beta chains below, sequenced in a study of blood T cell repertoires in COVID-19. Assay: immunoSEQ multiplex PCR; the TCRdb copy retains only in-frame clones and omits some. Among 200,000 or so clones listed, 80% to 90% were seen once. Sequenced input: PBMCs or T cells enriched from blood (not recorded which). These receptors were collected from a woman aged 40 to 50 with acute COVID-19.

V and J are TRBV6-5 and TRBJ1-2, with 7 bases fitting TRBD1. CDR3 length equals 16 residues. The V segment lost 2 bases and the J segment 8 bases; nucleotides outside the gene matches: 14. Per germline, CDR1 MNHEY and CDR2 SVGAGI. The CDR3: CASSYHSLTGNQGYTF. The CDR3 DNA sequence: TGTGCCAGCAGTTACCACTCGTTGACAGGGAATCAAGGCTACACCTTC.

The rearrangement uses TRBV2 and TRBJ1-1; TRBD1 matches at 9 bases. Looked up from germline, CDR1 is SNHLY and CDR2 is FYNNEI. CDR3 size: 15 residues. V gave up 7 bases and J gave up 7 bases; unmatched junction bases: 13. The CDR3 loop reads CASTLGGTGKIEAFF. CDR3 nucleotide sequence: TGTGCCAGCACCCTGGGGGGGACAGGGAAAATTGAAGCTTTCTTT.

This chain uses TRBV7-9 with TRBJ2-5; D remains unclear. CDR1 and CDR2 (germline): SEHNR, FQNEAQ (reference sequence). This CDR3 has 11 residues. V was shortened by 4 bases and J by 3 bases, with 3 bases between the two germline ends. Here the CDR3 reads CASSYKETQYF. The DNA for the CDR3 is TGTGCCAGCAGCTACAAAGAGACCCAGTACTTC.

The rearrangement joins TRBV7-2 to TRBJ1-4; TRBD1 matches at 10 bases. CDR1 SGHTA and CDR2 FQGNSA come from the germline V gene. The CDR3 is 14 amino acids. Losses at the gene ends were 6 bases for V and 6 bases for J; bases not matched to a gene: 4. CDR3 coding DNA: TGTGCCAGCAGAACCGGGACAGGGGATGAAAAACTGTTTTTT. Its translation: CASRTGTGDEKLFF.

This clone was seen once. This sequence joins TRBV7-3 and TRBJ2-1, with a possible D match to TRBD2 (6 bases). The CDR3 length is 14 residues. V was cut by 1 base and J by 6 bases, with 10 bases left in between. From germline, CDR1 is SGHTA and CDR2 FQGTGA. The CDR3 sequence is CASSLIGGINEQFF. The CDR3 bases are TGTGCCAGCAGCTTAATCGGCGGGATCAATGAGCAGTTCTTC.

The chain is built from TRBV7-6 and TRBJ1-5; 8 bases match TRBD1. CDR3 length: 15 residues. Looked up from germline, CDR1 is SGHVS and CDR2 is FNYEAQ. With V trimmed by 5 bases and J by 4 bases, 7 bases remained unmatched. This CDR3 is CASSPGQGWNQPQHF. The CDR3 bases are TGTGCCAGCAGCCCCGGACAGGGATGGAATCAGCCCCAGCATTTT.

CDR3 region: CASNVQGSPYEQYF. CDR3 DNA sequence: TGTGCCAGCAATGTGCAGGGGTCCCCCTACGAGCAGTACTTC. The J gene is TRBJ2-7, the V gene TRBV2; the D gene is possibly TRBD1 (6 bases). This CDR3 comprises 14 residues. Germline CDR1 is SNHLY and CDR2 is FYNNEI. V shed 7 bases and J shed 2 bases, with 15 bases lying between them. The full variable domain, completed using reference TRBV2 and TRBJ2-7, is EPEVTQTPSHQVTQMGQEVILRCVPISNHLYFYWYRQILGQKVEFLVSFYNNEISEKSEIFDDQFSVERPDGSNFTLKIRSTKLEDSAMYFCASNVQGSPYEQYFGPGTRLTVT.

The J gene is TRBJ2-3, the V gene TRBV27, with TRBD2 matching 10 bases. V shed 7 bases, J shed 3 bases, and the junction held 7 bases outside the gene matches. CDR1 MNHEY and CDR2 SMNVEV come from the germline V gene (reference sequence). The CDR3 is 15 residues long. This CDR3 is CASTIAGGRTDTQYF. In DNA, the CDR3 is TGTGCCAGCACTATAGCGGGAGGTCGGACAGATACGCAGTATTTT.

This chain uses TRBV5-1 with TRBJ2-1, with TRBD2 matching 9 bases. The trim removed 1 base at V and 7 bases at J, leaving 6 bases unmatched. The CDR3 length is 15 residues. Germline values: CDR1 SGHRS, CDR2 YFSETQ. CDR3 bases: TGCGCCAGCAGCTTGAGTAGCGGGAGTTTGAATGAGCAGTTCTTC. Protein product: CASSLSSGSLNEQFF.

This clone was counted a few times. V gene TRBV28 combines with J gene TRBJ2-7; D unresolved. Germline assignment: CDR1 MDHEN and CDR2 SYDVKM. The length of the CDR3 is 15 residues. Trimming stripped 2 bases from V and 0 bases from J, with 11 bases between. The CDR3 DNA follows: TGTGCCAGCAGTTTAGTCAGACTCAGCTCCTACGAGCAGTACTTC. This codes for CASSLVRLSSYEQYF.

The gene calls are TRBV11-3 and TRBJ2-4; 15 nucleotides match TRBD2. Germline CDR1 is SGHNT and CDR2 is YENEEA. The CDR3 has 19 amino acids. Losses at the gene ends were 4 bases for V and 0 bases for J; bases not matched to a gene: 7. Written as DNA, the CDR3 is TGTGCCAGCAGCTCCAGGACTAGCGGGAGGGGTGGAGCCAAAAACATTCAGTACTTC. Translating gives CASSSRTSGRGGAKNIQYF.

This chain links TRBV7-3 with TRBJ2-2, with TRBD1 matching 9 bases. V shed 3 bases and J 4 bases; nucleotides not matched to a gene: 3. The CDR3 totals 15 residues. Germline CDR1 and CDR2: SGHTA and FQGTGA. The CDR3 sequence: CASSFETGGTGELFF. The DNA for the CDR3 is TGTGCCAGCAGCTTCGAGACAGGGGGCACCGGGGAGCTGTTTTTT.

This chain connects TRBV9 to TRBJ1-5; 9 positions agree with TRBD1. V shed 0 bases, J shed 0 bases, and the junction held 7 bases outside the gene matches. The CDR3 runs 18 residues. Germline values: CDR1 SGDLS, CDR2 YYNGEE. This CDR3 reads CASSVGDRVSDSNQPQHF. The CDR3, as DNA: TGTGCCAGCAGCGTAGGGGACAGGGTTTCGGATAGCAATCAGCCCCAGCATTTT.

The V call is TRBV4-1, the J call TRBJ1-5; D gene uncertain. With 1 base removed from V and 0 bases from J, the gap between germline ends came to 16 bases. Germline V gene lookup returns CDR1 MGHRA and CDR2 YSYEKL. The CDR3 is 18 residues long. The CDR3 nucleotides are TGCGCCAGCAGCCAAGGGAGAGAGCCCCTTTATAGCAATCAGCCCCAGCATTTT. Its translation: CASSQGREPLYSNQPQHF.